The rows below give T cell receptor beta chains drawn from one sample of a study of T cells after yellow fever vaccination. Each CDR3 protein is one row after TCRdb ran MiXCR on the 5' RACE reads. This table holds over 300,000 distinct CDR3 sequences, roughly 4.3% found once. The sample consisted of PBMCs, taken 5 days after the yellow fever booster vaccination. The receptors derive from a young man who received the YFV17D yellow fever vaccine. Each CDR3 is given with its conserved first and last residue. Fields, in order: V gene, CDR3 protein.

TRBV6-6	CASSWSTSGAPGQQFF
TRBV6-2/TRBV6-3	CASSYSSSKAFF
TRBV4-2	CASSQPGGAHEKLFF
TRBV20-1	CSVRSGEGPYTDTQYF
TRBV12-3/TRBV12-4	CASSFLGDGGLLGQYF
TRBV7-2	CASSLGGQGMAKNIQYF
TRBV12-3/TRBV12-4	CASSLPGSWGSPLHF
TRBV5-1	CASSSQGTTEAFF
TRBV30	CAWSSRAIYGYTF
TRBV18	CASSRMAATNEKLFF
TRBV20-1	CSARDFARVGGTQYF
TRBV5-6	CASSSARYYEQYF
TRBV7-2	CASSWRLAGGPRGTQYF
TRBV12-3/TRBV12-4	CASNPKAPLTGELFF
TRBV5-1	CASSSDRGLNYEQFF
TRBV9	CASSFRQGSNGYTF
TRBV11-2	CASSGLPTVRYEQYF
TRBV3-1	CASSPDLGGAGLGTQYF
TRBV11-2	CASSRSGTGVAGNTIYF
TRBV7-2	CASSLVAGRQETQYF
TRBV29-1	CSVVGAQGSTGELFF
TRBV18	CASSPLAPGALAKNIQYF